The table lists the clone carrying this TCR beta chain with a few counts. No antigen is known for it. This sample was included in a study of T cells in Graves' hyperthyroidism and ophthalmopathy. Whole-study findings and limits: Most thyroid clonotypes with frequency above 0.001 were detected in blood.

Researchers amplified the TCR beta CDR3 regions from RNA transcripts. HTBI primers drove first-round RT-PCR of the TCR CDR3. A single record per CDR3 protein comes from TCRdb applying MiXCR to the multiplex PCR reads. Of 500,000 or so distinct CDR3 sequences in the sample, roughly 15% were seen once. The CDR3 totals 16 residues. Per germline, CDR1 LGHNA and CDR2 YSLEER. After removal of 3 bases from V and 4 bases from J, the junction contained 10 bases not matched to a gene. The cohort's ophthalmopathy patients, a group with duration under 3 months, had a Clinical Activity Score of at least 3 and a NOSPECS grade of at least 4.

The sample was blood. This sequence originates from a woman aged 30 to 39 with Graves' ophthalmopathy. The chain uses TRBV4-3 and TRBJ2-5; 8 nucleotides align to TRBD1. CDR3 in DNA: TGCGCCAGCAGCCACCGGACAGGGCCCGCGGGAGAGACCCAGTACTTC. This gives the protein CASSHRTGPAGETQYF.